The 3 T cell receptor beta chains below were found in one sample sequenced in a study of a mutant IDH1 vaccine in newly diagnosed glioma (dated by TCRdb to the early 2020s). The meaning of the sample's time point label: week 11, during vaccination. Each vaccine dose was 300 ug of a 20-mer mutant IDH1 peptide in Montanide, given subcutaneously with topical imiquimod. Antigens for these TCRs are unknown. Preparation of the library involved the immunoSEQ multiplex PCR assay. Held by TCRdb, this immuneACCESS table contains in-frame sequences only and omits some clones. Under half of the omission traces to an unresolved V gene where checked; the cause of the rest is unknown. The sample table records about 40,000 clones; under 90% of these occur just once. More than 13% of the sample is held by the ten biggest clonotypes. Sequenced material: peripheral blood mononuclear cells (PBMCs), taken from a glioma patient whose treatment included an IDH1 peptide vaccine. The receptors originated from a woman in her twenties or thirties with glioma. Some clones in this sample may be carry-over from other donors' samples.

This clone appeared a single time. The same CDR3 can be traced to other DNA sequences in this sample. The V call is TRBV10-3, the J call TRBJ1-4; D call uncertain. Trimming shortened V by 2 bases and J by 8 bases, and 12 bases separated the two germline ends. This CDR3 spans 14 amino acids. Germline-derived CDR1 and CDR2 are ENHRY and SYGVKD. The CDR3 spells CAISEGQSGEKLFF. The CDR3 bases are TGTGCCATCAGTGAGGGTCAGTCGGGGGAAAAACTGTTTTTT.

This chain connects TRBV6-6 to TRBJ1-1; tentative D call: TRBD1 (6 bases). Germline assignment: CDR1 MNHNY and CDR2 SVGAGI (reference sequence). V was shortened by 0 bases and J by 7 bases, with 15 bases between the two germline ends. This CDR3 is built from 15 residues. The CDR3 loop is CASSYSASGGDEAFF. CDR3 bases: TGTGCCAGCAGTTACTCAGCGAGTGGGGGCGATGAAGCTTTCTTT.

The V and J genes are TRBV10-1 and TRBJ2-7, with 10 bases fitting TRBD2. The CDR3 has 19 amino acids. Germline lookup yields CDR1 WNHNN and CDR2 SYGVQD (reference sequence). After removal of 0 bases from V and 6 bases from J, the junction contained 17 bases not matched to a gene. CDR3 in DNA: TGCGCCAGCAGTGAGTCGACACTAGCGGGGCCCCACGCCCCCGGCGAGCAGTACTTC. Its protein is CASSESTLAGPHAPGEQYF.